This T cell receptor (beta chain) was captured in a study of T cell responses to AZD1222 COVID-19 vaccine. CDR3 length: 16 amino acids. Germline assignment: CDR1 LNHDA and CDR2 SQIVND (reference sequence). Losses at the gene ends were 6 bases for V and 5 bases for J; bases not matched to a gene: 7. Here immunoSEQ multiplex PCR was the method, and the copy in TCRdb shows in-frame clones only, minus some. In the table there are under 150,000 clones, 80% to 90% of which are singletons. The material sequenced was peripheral blood, taken on day 0 of AZD1222 vaccination. The V and J genes are TRBV19 and TRBJ1-6, with 10 bases lining up with TRBD1. This TCR came from an adult in good health. CDR3 coding DNA: TGTGCCAGTAGGGGTGACAGGGGGCTTCATAATTCACCCCTCCACTTT. Protein: CASRGDRGLHNSPLHF. Full variable domain (remainder filled in from reference TRBV19 and TRBJ1-6): DGGITQSPKYLFRKEGQNVTLSCEQNLNHDAMYWYRQDPGQGLRLIYYSQIVNDFQKGDIAEGYSVSREKKESFPLTVTSAQKNPTAFYLCASRGDRGLHNSPLHFGNGTRLTVT.